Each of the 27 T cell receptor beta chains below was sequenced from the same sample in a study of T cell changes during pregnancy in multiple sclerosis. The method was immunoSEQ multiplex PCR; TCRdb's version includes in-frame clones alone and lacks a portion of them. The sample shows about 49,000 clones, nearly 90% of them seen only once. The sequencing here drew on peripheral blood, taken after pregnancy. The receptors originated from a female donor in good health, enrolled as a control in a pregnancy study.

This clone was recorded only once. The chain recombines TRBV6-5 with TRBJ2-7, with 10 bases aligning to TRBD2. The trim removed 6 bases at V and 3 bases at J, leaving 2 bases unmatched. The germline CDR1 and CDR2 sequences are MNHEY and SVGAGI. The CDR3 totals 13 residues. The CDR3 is CASRRTSGYEQYF. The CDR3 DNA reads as TGTGCCAGCAGAAGGACTAGCGGCTACGAGCAGTACTTC.

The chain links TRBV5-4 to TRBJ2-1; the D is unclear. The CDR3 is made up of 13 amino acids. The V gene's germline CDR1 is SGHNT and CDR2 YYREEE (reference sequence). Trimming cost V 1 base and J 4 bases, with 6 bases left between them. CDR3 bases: TGTGCCAGCAGCTTGCTTACTTACAATGAGCAGTTCTTC. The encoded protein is CASSLLTYNEQFF.

CDR3 sequence reads: CASSQAAGGAATGELFF. The DNA of the CDR3 is TGCGCCAGCAGCCAAGCGGCGGGGGGTGCCGCCACCGGGGAGCTGTTTTTT. The rearrangement uses TRBV4-3 and TRBJ2-2; 8 bases map to TRBD2. Germline CDR1 and CDR2: LGHNA and YSLEER. There are 17 residues in the CDR3. The ends lost 1 base at V and 4 bases at J; junction bases unmatched: 8.

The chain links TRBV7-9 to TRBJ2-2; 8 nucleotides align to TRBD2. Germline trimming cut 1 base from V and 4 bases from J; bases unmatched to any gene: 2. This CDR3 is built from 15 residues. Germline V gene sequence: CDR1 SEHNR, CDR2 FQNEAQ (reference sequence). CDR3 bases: TGTGCCAGCAGCTTAGGAACTAGCGGCACCGGGGAGCTGTTTTTT. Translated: CASSLGTSGTGELFF.

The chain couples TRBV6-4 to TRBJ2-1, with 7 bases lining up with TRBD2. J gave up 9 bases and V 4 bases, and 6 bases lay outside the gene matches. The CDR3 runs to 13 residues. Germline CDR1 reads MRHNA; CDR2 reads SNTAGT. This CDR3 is CASSVAGASEQFF. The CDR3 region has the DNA TGTGCCAGCAGTGTGGCGGGAGCGAGTGAGCAGTTCTTC.

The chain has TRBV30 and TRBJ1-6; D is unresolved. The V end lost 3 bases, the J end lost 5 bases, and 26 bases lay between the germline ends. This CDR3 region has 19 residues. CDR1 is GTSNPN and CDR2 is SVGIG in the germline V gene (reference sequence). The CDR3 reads CAWSPEPGSLPGNNSPLHF. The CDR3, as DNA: TGTGCCTGGAGCCCGGAGCCCGGCTCCCTCCCGGGGAATAATTCACCCCTCCACTTT.

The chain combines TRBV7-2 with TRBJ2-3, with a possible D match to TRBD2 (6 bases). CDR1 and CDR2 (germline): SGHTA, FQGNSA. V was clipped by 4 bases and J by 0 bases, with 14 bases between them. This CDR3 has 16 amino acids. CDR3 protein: CASSSLPGLSTDTQYF. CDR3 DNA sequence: TGTGCCAGCAGCTCATTACCGGGACTTAGCACAGATACGCAGTATTTT.

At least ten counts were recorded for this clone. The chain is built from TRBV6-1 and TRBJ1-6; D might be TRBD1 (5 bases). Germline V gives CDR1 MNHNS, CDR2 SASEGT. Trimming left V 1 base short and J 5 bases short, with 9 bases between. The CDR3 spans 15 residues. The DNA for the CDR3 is TGTGCCAGCAGTGAAGGGGCAGGGAATAATTCACCCCTCCACTTT. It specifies CASSEGAGNNSPLHF.

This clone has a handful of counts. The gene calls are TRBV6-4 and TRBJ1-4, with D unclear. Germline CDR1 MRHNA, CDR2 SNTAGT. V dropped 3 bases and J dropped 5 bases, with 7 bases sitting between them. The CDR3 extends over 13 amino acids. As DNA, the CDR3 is TGTGCCAGCAGTGAGGGGAGGAATGAAAAACTGTTTTTT. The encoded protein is CASSEGRNEKLFF.

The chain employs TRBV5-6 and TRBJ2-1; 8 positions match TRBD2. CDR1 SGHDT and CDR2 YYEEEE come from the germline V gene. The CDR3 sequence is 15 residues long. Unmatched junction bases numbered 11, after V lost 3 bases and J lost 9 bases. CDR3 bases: TGTGCCAGCAGCTCAGGGACTAGAGTGTGGGGTGAGCAGTTCTTC. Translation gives CASSSGTRVWGEQFF. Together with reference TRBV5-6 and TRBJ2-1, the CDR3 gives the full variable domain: DAGVTQSPTHLIKTRGQQVTLRCSPKSGHDTVSWYQQALGQGPQFIFQYYEEEERQRGNFPDRFSGHQFPNYSSELNVNALLLGDSALYLCASSSGTRVWGEQFFGPGTRLTVL.

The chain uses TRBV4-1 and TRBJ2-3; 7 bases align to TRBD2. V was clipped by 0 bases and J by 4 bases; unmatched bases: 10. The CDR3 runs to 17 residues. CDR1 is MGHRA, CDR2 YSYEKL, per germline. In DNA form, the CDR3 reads TGCGCCAGCAGCCAAGATGGGGGGGGGAGCCAAGCAGATACGCAGTATTTT. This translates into CASSQDGGGSQADTQYF.

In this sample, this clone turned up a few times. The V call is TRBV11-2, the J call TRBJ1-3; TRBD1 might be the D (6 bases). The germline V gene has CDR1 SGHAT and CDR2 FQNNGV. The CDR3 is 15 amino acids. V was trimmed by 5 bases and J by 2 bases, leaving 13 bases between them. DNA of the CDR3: TGTGCCAGCAGCGTAGGACAGACGCCTGGAAACACCATATATTTT. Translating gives CASSVGQTPGNTIYF.

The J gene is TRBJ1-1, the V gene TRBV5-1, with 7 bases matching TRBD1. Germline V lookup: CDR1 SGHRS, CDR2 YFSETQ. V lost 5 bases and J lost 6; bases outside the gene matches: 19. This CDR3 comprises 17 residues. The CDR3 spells CASRPNRQGGLFPEAFF. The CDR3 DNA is TGCGCCAGCAGACCTAACCGACAGGGAGGCCTATTCCCTGAAGCTTTCTTT.

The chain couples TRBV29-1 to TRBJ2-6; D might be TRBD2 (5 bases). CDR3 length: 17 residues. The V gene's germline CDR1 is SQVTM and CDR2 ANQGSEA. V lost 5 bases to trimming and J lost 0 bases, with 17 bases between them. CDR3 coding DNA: TGCAGCGTTAGGGAGAGGACGGTGATCTCTGGGGCCAACGTCCTGACTTTC. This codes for CSVRERTVISGANVLTF.

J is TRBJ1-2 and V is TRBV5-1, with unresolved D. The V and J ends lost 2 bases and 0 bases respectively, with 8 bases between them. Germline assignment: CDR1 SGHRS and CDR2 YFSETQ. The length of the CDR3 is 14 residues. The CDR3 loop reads CASSLNTANYGYTF. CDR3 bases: TGCGCCAGCAGCTTAAATACAGCTAACTATGGCTACACCTTC. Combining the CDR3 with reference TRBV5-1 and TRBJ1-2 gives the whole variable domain KAGVTQTPRYLIKTRGQQVTLSCSPISGHRSVSWYQQTPGQGLQFLFEYFSETQRNKGNFPGRFSGRQFSNSRSEMNVSTLELGDSALYLCASSLNTANYGYTFGSGTRLTVV.

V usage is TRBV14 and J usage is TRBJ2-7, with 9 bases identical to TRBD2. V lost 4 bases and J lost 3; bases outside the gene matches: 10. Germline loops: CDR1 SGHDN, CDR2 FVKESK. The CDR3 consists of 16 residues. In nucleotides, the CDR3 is TGTGCCAGCAGCCGTAGCGGGAGTCAGGAAGGCTACGAGCAGTACTTC. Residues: CASSRSGSQEGYEQYF.

CDR3 DNA: TGCGCCAGCAGCCAAGATAGTGGAACAGAAGGCAAAAACATTCAGTACTTC. The encoded protein is CASSQDSGTEGKNIQYF. The rearrangement joins TRBV4-3 to TRBJ2-4; D unclear. The CDR3 spans 17 residues. Trimming left V 0 bases short and J 3 bases short, with 15 bases between. Germline V CDR1 and CDR2: LGHNA, YSLEER.

CDR3 DNA: TGTGCCAGCAGCTTAGATCCTAACAGGGTTCCTAACTATGGCTACACCTTC. It translates to CASSLDPNRVPNYGYTF. This chain links TRBV7-2 with TRBJ1-2, with D perhaps TRBD1 (6 bases). Deletions cut 1 base from V and 0 bases from J, with 15 bases between. Germline V lookup: CDR1 SGHTA, CDR2 FQGNSA. The CDR3 has 17 amino acids. Full variable domain (remainder filled in from reference TRBV7-2 and TRBJ1-2): GAGVSQSPSNKVTEKGKDVELRCDPISGHTALYWYRQSLGQGLEFLIYFQGNSAPDKSGLPSDRFSAERTGGSVSTLTIQRTQQEDSAVYLCASSLDPNRVPNYGYTFGSGTRLTVV.

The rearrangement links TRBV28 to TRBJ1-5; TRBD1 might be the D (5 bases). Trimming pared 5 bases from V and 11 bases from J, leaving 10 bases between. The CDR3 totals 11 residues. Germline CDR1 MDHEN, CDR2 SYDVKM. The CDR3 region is CASSPDIAQHF. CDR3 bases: TGTGCCAGCAGTCCGGACATTGCCCAGCATTTT.

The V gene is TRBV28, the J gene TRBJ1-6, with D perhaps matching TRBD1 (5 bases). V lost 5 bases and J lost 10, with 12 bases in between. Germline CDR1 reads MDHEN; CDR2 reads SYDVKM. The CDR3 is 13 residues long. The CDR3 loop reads CASSQGVGSPLHF. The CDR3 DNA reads TGTGCCAGCAGTCAGGGTGTCGGCTCACCCCTCCACTTT.

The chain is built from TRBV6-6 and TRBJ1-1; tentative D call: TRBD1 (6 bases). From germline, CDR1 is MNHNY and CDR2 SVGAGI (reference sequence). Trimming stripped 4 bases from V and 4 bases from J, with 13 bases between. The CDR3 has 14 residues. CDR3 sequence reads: CASSSTRGGTEAFF. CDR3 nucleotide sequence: TGTGCCAGCAGTTCCACCCGAGGGGGCACTGAAGCTTTCTTT.

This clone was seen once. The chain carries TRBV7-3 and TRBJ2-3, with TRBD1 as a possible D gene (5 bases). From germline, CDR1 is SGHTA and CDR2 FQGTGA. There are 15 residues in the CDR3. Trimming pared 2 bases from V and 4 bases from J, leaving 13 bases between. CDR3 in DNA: TGTGCCAGCAGCTTAGGAGCAGGGTTCGCAGATACGCAGTATTTT. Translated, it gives CASSLGAGFADTQYF.

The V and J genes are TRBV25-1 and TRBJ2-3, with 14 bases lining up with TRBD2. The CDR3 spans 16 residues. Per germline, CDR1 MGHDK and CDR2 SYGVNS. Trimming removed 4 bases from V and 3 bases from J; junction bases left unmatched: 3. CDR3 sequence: CASSGGLAGVTDTQYF. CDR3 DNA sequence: TGTGCCAGCAGTGGGGGACTAGCGGGAGTTACAGATACGCAGTATTTT.

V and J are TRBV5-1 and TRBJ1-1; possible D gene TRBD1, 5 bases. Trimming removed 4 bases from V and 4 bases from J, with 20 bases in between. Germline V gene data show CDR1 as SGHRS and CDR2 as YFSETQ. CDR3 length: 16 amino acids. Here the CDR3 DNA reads TGCGCCAGCAGCCCCGGGGGGGTAAAATCAGGCACTGAAGCTTTCTTT. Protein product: CASSPGGVKSGTEAFF.

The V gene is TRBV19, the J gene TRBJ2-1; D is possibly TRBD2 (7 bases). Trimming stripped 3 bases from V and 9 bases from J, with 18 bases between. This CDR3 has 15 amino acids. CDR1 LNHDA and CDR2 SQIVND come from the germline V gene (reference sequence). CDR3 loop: CASSMTGGGRGEQFF. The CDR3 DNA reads TGTGCCAGTAGTATGACAGGTGGGGGGAGGGGTGAGCAGTTCTTC.

CDR3 sequence: CATAAGQGEVTEAFF. The CDR3 nucleotides read TGTGCCACTGCGGCGGGACAGGGGGAGGTCACTGAAGCTTTCTTT. The gene calls are TRBV10-3 and TRBJ1-1, with TRBD1 matching 11 bases. Germline CDR1 is ENHRY and CDR2 is SYGVKD. Germline trimming cut 10 bases from V and 4 bases from J; bases unmatched to any gene: 11. CDR3 length: 15 residues.

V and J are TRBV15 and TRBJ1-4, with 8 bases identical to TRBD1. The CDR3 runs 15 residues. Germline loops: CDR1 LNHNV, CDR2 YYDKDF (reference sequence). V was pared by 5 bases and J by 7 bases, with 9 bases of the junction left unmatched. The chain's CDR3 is CATSGRTGLSEKLFF. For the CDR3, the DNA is TGTGCCACCAGCGGTCGGACAGGGCTCAGTGAAAAACTGTTTTTT.